This T cell receptor beta chain was identified in a study of cytomegalovirus exposure and HLA in healthy donors. Overall study: From donors who were HLA-typed, an early data release held around 85 million unique TCRs. Study-wide findings and caveats: Later analysis placed DRB1 highest and HLA-C lowest in TCR association rates, which differed by HLA locus.

This clone was counted only a few times. Its antigen is not known. The germline gives CDR1 WNHNN, CDR2 SYGVQD (reference sequence). The V and J ends lost 3 bases and 3 bases, in that order; junction bases with no gene match: 4. This CDR3 has 14 residues. The PCR used 60 Vbeta and 13 Jbeta primers. Sequencing used immunoSEQ multiplex PCR; TCRdb keeps in-frame clones, though not all of them. The table lists about 150,000 clones, roughly 9.6% of them singletons. The sample consisted of PBMCs. V usage is TRBV10-1 and J usage is TRBJ2-7; 8 bases line up with TRBD2. This TCR was sampled from a woman in her thirties or forties in good health and CMV-seropositive. For the CDR3, the DNA is TGCGCCAGCAGTGATCGGGAGGGTCTCTACGAGCAGTACTTC. The encoded protein is CASSDREGLYEQYF.